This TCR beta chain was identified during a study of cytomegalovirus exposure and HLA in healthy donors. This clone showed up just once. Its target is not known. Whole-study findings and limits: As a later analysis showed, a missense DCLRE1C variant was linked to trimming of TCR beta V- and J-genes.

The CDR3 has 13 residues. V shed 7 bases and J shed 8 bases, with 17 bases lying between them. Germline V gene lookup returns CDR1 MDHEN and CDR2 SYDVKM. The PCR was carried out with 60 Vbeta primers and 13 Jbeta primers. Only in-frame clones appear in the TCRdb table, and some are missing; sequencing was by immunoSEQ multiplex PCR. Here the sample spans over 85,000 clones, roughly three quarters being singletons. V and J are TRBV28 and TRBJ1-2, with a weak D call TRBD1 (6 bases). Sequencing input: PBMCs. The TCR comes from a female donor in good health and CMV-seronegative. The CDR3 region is CASTFTGTKGYTF. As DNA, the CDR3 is TGTGCCAGCACCTTTACCGGGACAAAAGGCTACACCTTC.